These 9 T cell receptor beta chains originate from one sample sequenced in a study of CD8+CD57+ T cells in acquired aplastic anemia. TCR beta VDJ and CDR3 profiles were obtained from a genomic DNA template. TCRdb passed the reads through MiXCR, listing each CDR3 protein once. This table has about 400,000 distinct CDR3 sequences, roughly 68% appearing once. What was sequenced was sorted CD4+, CD8+, or CD8+CD57+ T cells (not recorded which) from PBMCs. Source of these receptors: a human donor in good health, serving as a control.

The rearrangement joins TRBV7-6 to TRBJ1-4; D uncertain. Looked up from germline, CDR1 is SGHVS and CDR2 is FNYEAQ. V was cut by 4 bases and J by 14 bases, with 23 bases left in between. The CDR3 runs 15 residues. The CDR3, as DNA: TGTGCCAGCAGCTCACGGGTGAACACTGAAGCTTTCCTGTTTTTT. It translates to CASSSRVNTEAFLFF. Complete variable domain (other parts from reference TRBV7-6 and TRBJ1-4): GAGVSQSPRYKVTKRGQDVALRCDPISGHVSLYWYRQALGQGPEFLTYFNYEAQQDKSGLPNDRFSAERPEGSISTLTIQRTEQRDSAMYRCASSSRVNTEAFLFFGSGTQLSVL.

In regard to this clonotype: At one of its ends the junction is not consistent with the germline gene, which may arise from a read error. This chain uses TRBV19 with TRBJ2-1, with 8 bases identical to TRBD2. The CDR3 runs to 15 residues. Germline V gives CDR1 LNHDA, CDR2 SQIVND (reference sequence). CDR3 protein: CASSLRGANYGYTFF. In DNA form, the CDR3 reads TGTGCCAGTAGCCTGCGGGGGGCCAACTATGGCTACACCTTCTTT. The full variable domain, its missing parts supplied by reference TRBV19 and TRBJ2-1, is DGGITQSPKYLFRKEGQNVTLSCEQNLNHDAMYWYRQDPGQGLRLIYYSQIVNDFQKGDIAEGYSVSREKKESFPLTVTSAQKNPTAFYLCASSLRGANYGYTFFGPGTRLTVL.

Turning to this clonotype: One junction end does not reproduce the germline sequence, and a read error may be involved. The chain joins TRBV7-9 to TRBJ2-1; no reliable D call. The length of the CDR3 is 16 residues. In germline, CDR1 is SEHNR, CDR2 FQNEAQ (reference sequence). Written as DNA, the CDR3 is TGTGCCAGCAGTTTAGAACCTGGGCTGGCTGGAGAGACCCAGTTCTTC. Translating gives CASSLEPGLAGETQFF. The variable domain in full, completed from reference TRBV7-9 and TRBJ2-1, reads DTGVSQNPRHKITKRGQNVTFRCDPISEHNRLYWYRQTLGQGPEFLTYFQNEAQLEKSRLLSDRFSAERPKGSFSTLEIQRTEQGDSAMYLCASSLEPGLAGETQFFGPGTRLTVL.

V is TRBV7-8 and J is TRBJ2-5, with D perhaps TRBD2 (6 bases). This CDR3 is 15 amino acids long. CDR1 is SGHVS and CDR2 is FQNEAQ in the germline V gene. V shed 5 bases and J shed 9 bases, with 22 bases lying between them. The CDR3 protein is CASSVSGSTAAPQYF. The CDR3 nucleotides read TGTGCCAGCAGCGTCTCCGGGAGTACGGCGGCGCCCCAGTACTTC.

Only a few counts were recorded for this clonotype. The rearrangement links TRBV10-2 to TRBJ2-3, with 11 bases lining up with TRBD2. The CDR3 loop spans 18 amino acids. V shed 2 bases, J shed 5 bases, and the junction held 12 bases outside the gene matches. Germline V gene sequence: CDR1 WSHSY, CDR2 SAAADI. The DNA of the CDR3 is TGCGCCAGCAGTGAGATTGGTAGCGGGAGGGCCCTAGGAGATACGCAGTATTTT. Translating gives CASSEIGSGRALGDTQYF.

This clonotype was detected ten times or more. V and J are TRBV27 and TRBJ2-2; 9 positions agree with TRBD2. Germline V CDR1 and CDR2: MNHEY, SMNVEV (reference sequence). V shed 2 bases, J shed 5 bases, and the junction held 3 bases outside the gene matches. This CDR3 contains 15 residues. The CDR3 nucleotides read TGTGCCAGCAGTTTACAGCTAGCGGGAACCGGGGAGCTGTTTTTT. Amino acid sequence: CASSLQLAGTGELFF.

The V call is TRBV7-2, the J call TRBJ2-6; 11 bases fit TRBD2. Trimming removed 5 bases from V and 6 bases from J; junction bases left unmatched: 15. CDR1 is SGHTA, CDR2 FQGNSA, per germline. The CDR3 is 19 residues long. The CDR3 DNA reads TGTGCCAGCAGCGCGCGACTAGCGGGGTCGAGTGAGCAGGCCAACGTCCTGACTTTC. Protein product: CASSARLAGSSEQANVLTF.

In this sample, this clonotype turned up once. The chain carries TRBV9 and TRBJ2-7; 12 nucleotides match TRBD1. With V trimmed by 0 bases and J by 5 bases, 9 bases remained unmatched. Germline V lookup: CDR1 SGDLS, CDR2 YYNGEE. The CDR3 totals 17 residues. For the CDR3, the DNA is TGTGCCAGCAGCGTAGGGGGTGGGGGGACAGGGGGCAACGAGCAGTACTTC. It translates to CASSVGGGGTGGNEQYF.

The chain carries TRBV4-3 and TRBJ1-1; possible D gene TRBD1, 5 bases. V lost 0 bases, J lost 5 bases, and 13 bases lay in between. This CDR3 contains 15 residues. Germline V lookup: CDR1 LGHNA, CDR2 YSLEER. CDR3 residues: CASSQDRGGVTEAFF. DNA of the CDR3: TGCGCCAGCAGCCAAGATAGGGGAGGGGTGACTGAAGCTTTCTTT.